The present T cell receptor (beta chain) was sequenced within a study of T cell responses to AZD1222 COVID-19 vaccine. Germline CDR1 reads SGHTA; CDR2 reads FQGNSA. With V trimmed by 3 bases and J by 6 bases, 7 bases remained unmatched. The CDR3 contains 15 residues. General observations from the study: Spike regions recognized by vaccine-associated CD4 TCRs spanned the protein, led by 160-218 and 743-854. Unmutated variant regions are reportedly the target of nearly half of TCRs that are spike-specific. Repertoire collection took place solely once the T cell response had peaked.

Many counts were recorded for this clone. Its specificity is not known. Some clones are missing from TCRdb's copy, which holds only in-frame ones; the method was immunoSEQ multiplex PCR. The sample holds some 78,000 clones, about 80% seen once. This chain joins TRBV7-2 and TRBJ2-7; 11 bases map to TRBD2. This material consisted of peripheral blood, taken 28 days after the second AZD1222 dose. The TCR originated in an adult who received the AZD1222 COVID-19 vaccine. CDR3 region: CASSFFSGRASEQYF. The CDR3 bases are TGTGCCAGCAGCTTCTTTAGCGGGAGGGCCTCCGAGCAGTACTTC.